A single sample is the source of the 12 T cell receptor beta chains below, sequenced in a study of post-analysis software for immune sequencing data. Prepared TCR beta cDNA libraries contained unique molecular identifiers. MiXCR, run by TCRdb on the PCR reads, gives a single entry per CDR3 protein. The sample records approximately 360,000 distinct CDR3 sequences, roughly 35% being singletons. These receptors are not linked to any known antigen. Whole-study results and caveats: TRBV5-6, TRBV5-1 and TRBV20-1 belonged to a set of roughly 5 TRBV segments that were more frequent in patients than controls.

The sample was blood. These receptors all stem from a girl aged 5 to 17 with multiple sclerosis.

The rearrangement uses TRBV12-3 or TRBV12-4 and TRBJ1-1; D unclear. This CDR3 contains 14 residues. Trimming pared 3 bases from V and 1 base from J, leaving 9 bases between. This CDR3 is CASSFGQRNTEAFF. The CDR3 region has the DNA TGTGCCAGCAGTTTCGGTCAGCGGAACACTGAAGCTTTCTTT.

The chain combines TRBV18 with TRBJ2-1, with a possible D match to TRBD2 (7 bases). V shed 2 bases and J shed 4 bases, with 12 bases lying between them. Germline loops: CDR1 KGHSH, CDR2 LQKENI. This CDR3 is 15 amino acids long. CDR3 sequence (DNA): TGTGCCAGCTCACCAGGGGGGGGCGTTTACAATGAGCAGTTCTTC. Protein sequence: CASSPGGGVYNEQFF.

This clonotype was seen a few times. This chain connects TRBV29-1 to TRBJ2-5, with a weak D call TRBD2 (5 bases). This CDR3 comprises 13 residues. Germline assignment: CDR1 SQVTM and CDR2 ANQGSEA. Trimming left V 3 bases short and J 4 bases short, with 12 bases between. The CDR3 spells CSVDTEGGETQYF. The CDR3 DNA reads TGCAGCGTTGATACGGAAGGAGGAGAGACCCAGTACTTC. Supplemented by reference TRBV29-1 and TRBJ2-5, the full variable domain reads SAVISQKPSRDICQRGTSLTIQCQVDSQVTMMFWYRQQPGQSLTLIATANQGSEATYESGFVIDKFPISRPNLTFSTLTVSNMSPEDSSIYLCSVDTEGGETQYFGPGTRLLVL.

This clonotype was detected a few times. The chain is built from TRBV6-5 and TRBJ1-2; no firm D call. The CDR3 is 13 amino acids. V lost 2 bases and J 6 bases, leaving 10 bases between the germline ends. Germline CDR1 is MNHEY and CDR2 is SVGAGI. CDR3 nucleotide sequence: TGTGCCAGCAGTTACGACACCCTTGATGGCTACACCTTC. This gives the protein CASSYDTLDGYTF.

The chain links TRBV6-5 to TRBJ1-2, with D perhaps matching TRBD1 (5 bases). CDR3 length: 17 residues. Germline V CDR1 and CDR2: MNHEY, SVGAGI. V gave up 0 bases and J gave up 6 bases, with 20 bases separating them. The chain's CDR3 is CASSYSARGRGLDGYTF. CDR3 bases: TGTGCCAGCAGTTACTCGGCTCGGGGACGAGGGCTTGATGGCTACACCTTC.

The sample holds a few counts of this clonotype. The CDR3 is CASSPRGTAYSYNEQFF. The CDR3 DNA reads TGCGCCAGCAGCCCCCGAGGGACAGCCTACTCCTACAATGAGCAGTTCTTC. This chain uses TRBV4-3 with TRBJ2-1; 7 bases map to TRBD1. From germline, CDR1 is LGHNA and CDR2 YSLEER. CDR3 length: 17 residues. V trimming: 4 bases; J trimming: 0 bases; junction bases outside the gene matches: 9.

The sample holds a few counts of this clonotype. The gene calls are TRBV12-3 or TRBV12-4 and TRBJ2-7; TRBD2 aligns across 12 bases. CDR3 length: 15 residues. V gave up 2 bases and J gave up 2 bases; unmatched junction bases: 1. CDR3 bases: TGTGCCAGCAGTTTAACTAGCGGGGGGCCCTACGAGCAGTACTTC. Protein: CASSLTSGGPYEQYF.

Written as DNA, the CDR3 is TGTGCCAGCAGCCAAGGGACCACAGATACGCAGTATTTT. Protein product: CASSQGTTDTQYF. This rearrangement joins TRBV7-3 to TRBJ2-3; D possibly matches TRBD1 or TRBD2 (5 bases each). Trimming took 5 bases from V and 2 from J, leaving 8 bases between them. CDR3 length: 13 residues. Germline CDR1 and CDR2: SGHTA and FQGTGA.

The chain joins TRBV7-9 to TRBJ2-7; D may be TRBD1 or TRBD2 (5 bases each). CDR1 and CDR2 from the germline V gene are SEHNR and FQNEAQ (reference sequence). Between the trimmed V and J ends, which lost 5 bases and 3 bases, there was a span of 17 bases. This CDR3 is 15 amino acids long. This CDR3 is CASSLGLRGRYEQYF. The CDR3 DNA reads TGTGCCAGCAGCCTTGGGTTGAGGGGCCGCTACGAGCAGTACTTC.

This chain uses TRBV12-3 or TRBV12-4 with TRBJ2-5; 9 nucleotides line up with TRBD2. The ends lost 5 bases at V and 5 bases at J; junction bases unmatched: 18. The CDR3 runs 18 residues. CDR3 bases: TGTGCCAGCAGTGGGTGGTCGGTAGCGGGGGACCGAGGGGAGACCCAGTACTTC. As protein: CASSGWSVAGDRGETQYF.

The table lists this clonotype with a few counts. The chain couples TRBV7-9 to TRBJ2-5, with D possibly being TRBD1 or TRBD2 (6 bases each). Trimming left V 10 bases short and J 0 bases short, with 21 bases between. CDR3 length: 16 amino acids. CDR1 and CDR2 from the germline V gene are SEHNR and FQNEAQ (reference sequence). The CDR3 spells CATQGSLGGDQETQYF. DNA of the CDR3: TGTGCCACCCAGGGGTCTTTAGGAGGGGACCAAGAGACCCAGTACTTC. The whole variable domain, filled in from reference TRBV7-9 and TRBJ2-5, reads DTGVSQNPRHKITKRGQNVTFRCDPISEHNRLYWYRQTLGQGPEFLTYFQNEAQLEKSRLLSDRFSAERPKGSFSTLEIQRTEQGDSAMYLCATQGSLGGDQETQYFGPGTRLLVL.

This clonotype turned up a few times. The rearrangement links TRBV7-8 to TRBJ2-7; D may match TRBD1 or TRBD2 (6 bases each). This CDR3 is built from 17 residues. Germline-derived CDR1 and CDR2 are SGHVS and FQNEAQ. Trimming removed 0 bases at V and 4 bases at J, with 19 bases between. Written as DNA, the CDR3 is TGTGCCAGCAGCTTAGCCAGGGGCGGGGTAGGGGTATACGAGCAGTACTTC. As protein: CASSLARGGVGVYEQYF.